The rows below give T cell receptor beta chains drawn from one sample of a study of shared clonotypes between healthy human individuals. Assay: immunoSEQ multiplex PCR; the TCRdb copy retains only in-frame clones and omits some. The repertoire holds some 1,100,000 clones, with around 78% as singletons. The specimen was memory CD4+ T cells from PBMCs. The receptors shown here come from a man in his late teens or twenties in good health. Some clones in this sample may be carry-over from other donors' samples. CDR3s include the opening cysteine and the closing phenylalanine or tryptophan. The D gene is left open where the match is weak. Clone size is shown for a subset of rows, as once, few, many or a class of expanded clone.

TRBV6-5	TRBD2	14	TRBJ2-5	-	CASSAGLGQETQYF	TGTGCCAGCAGTGCGGGACTAGGTCAAGAGACCCAGTACTTC
TRBV29-1	TRBD1	12	TRBJ1-2	-	CSVKTGGDGYTF	TGCAGCGTGAAAACAGGGGGCGATGGCTACACCTTC
TRBV28	TRBD2	18	TRBJ2-7	-	CASSSPRGLAGSSYEQYF	TGTGCCAGCAGTTCCCCCCGCGGACTAGCGGGGTCGTCCTACGAGCAGTACTTC
TRBV4-1	-	15	TRBJ1-1	few	CASSQEEGLSTEAFF	TGCGCCAGCAGCCAAGAGGAGGGGCTTAGCACTGAAGCTTTCTTT
TRBV15	-	16	TRBJ1-3	once	CATSRDAGPSGNTIYF	TGTGCCACCAGCAGAGATGCCGGACCCTCTGGAAACACCATATATTTT
TRBV21-1	-	11	TRBJ1-2	-	CASGTGGSETF	TGTGCCAGCGGGACAGGGGGGAGTGAGACCTTC
TRBV27	-	13	TRBJ2-5	-	CASSPGWAETQYF	TGTGCCAGCAGTCCGGGATGGGCAGAGACCCAGTACTTC
TRBV28	-	14	TRBJ1-5	-	CATQLGDNNQPQHF	TGTGCCACCCAGCTCGGGGACAACAATCAGCCCCAGCATTTT
TRBV6-6	TRBD1	13	TRBJ1-2	-	CASSNTGVGGYTF	TGTGCCAGCAGTAACACAGGGGTAGGGGGCTACACCTTC
TRBV6-1	-	12	TRBJ2-3	-	CASSVFTDTQYF	TGTGCCAGCAGTGTATTCACAGATACGCAGTATTTT
TRBV5-1	TRBD2	15	TRBJ2-1	few	CASSLLASGSYEQFF	TGCGCCAGCAGCTTGTTGGCTAGCGGGAGCTATGAGCAGTTCTTC
TRBV9	-	14	TRBJ1-2	-	CASSVQGQNYGYTF	TGTGCCAGCAGCGTCCAGGGGCAGAACTATGGCTACACCTTC
TRBV7-2	-	15	TRBJ2-7	once	CASSFERAVAYEQYF	TGTGCCAGCAGCTTTGAGAGGGCCGTTGCCTACGAGCAGTACTTC
TRBV9	TRBD1	16	TRBJ2-7	-	CASSASLDRDLYEQYF	TGTGCCAGCAGCGCTAGTTTGGACAGGGATTTGTACGAGCAGTACTTC
TRBV6-1	-	14	TRBJ1-4	-	CASSDVGDSEKLFF	TGTGCCAGCAGTGATGTGGGGGATAGTGAAAAACTGTTTTTT
TRBV10-3	TRBD1	14	TRBJ1-2	many	CAISEQGSGYGYTF	TGTGCCATCAGTGAACAGGGGAGCGGTTATGGCTACACCTTC
TRBV7-8	-	12	TRBJ2-2	-	CASSPEAGELFF	TGTGCCAGCAGCCCAGAGGCGGGGGAGCTGTTTTTT
TRBV5-1	TRBD2	15	TRBJ2-5	-	CASSLAGTSEETQYF	TGCGCCAGCAGCTTGGCGGGGACTAGCGAGGAGACCCAGTACTTC
TRBV28	-	11	TRBJ2-5	once	CASSLYGTQYF	TGTGCCAGCAGTTTATATGGGACCCAGTACTTC
TRBV19	-	14	TRBJ1-5	-	CASSRPGGNQPQHF	TGTGCCAGTAGTCGGCCCGGGGGGAATCAGCCCCAGCATTTT
TRBV5-1	TRBD2	13	TRBJ2-7	-	CASSSGLAREQYF	TGCGCCAGCAGCTCCGGACTAGCTCGCGAGCAGTACTTC
TRBV29-1	TRBD2	14	TRBJ2-7	-	CSVQTSGSFGEQYF	TGCAGCGTGCAGACTAGCGGGAGCTTCGGAGAGCAGTACTTC
TRBV7-2	-	11	TRBJ1-2	once	CASSFYREDTF	TGTGCCAGCAGCTTCTACAGGGAGGACACCTTC
TRBV19	-	14	TRBJ1-5	-	CASSARVMGQPQHF	TGTGCCAGTAGTGCCCGGGTCATGGGGCAGCCCCAGCATTTT